This T cell receptor beta chain was identified in a study of vaccination and CD4 T cells after COVID-19. Study-level points and caveats: Median SARS-CoV-2-reactive clonotypes rose from approximately 21 to 38, not significantly.

Cultured CD4+ T-cell DNA underwent Oncomine TCR Beta short-read sequencing. Using its own MiXCR run on the PCR reads, TCRdb lists one record per CDR3 protein. The sample lists under 5,000 distinct CDR3 sequences, 16% occurring once. The CDR3 contains 12 residues. V lost 1 base and J lost 15, with 14 bases in between. Treatment indicated: roughly ten-day PBMC culture with coronavirus spike peptide pools or control peptides (ViraFEST assay). Days 3 and 7 saw half the medium replaced with fresh IL-2 medium. About this clonotype: Antigen unknown.

This chain joins TRBV5-3 and TRBJ1-5; D remains ambiguous. TRBV5-3 is an open reading frame, and its role is uncertain. Specimen: CD4+ T cells from blood, cultured in vitro. The sequence came from a human donor who had recovered from COVID-19. CDR3 amino acids: CARSLYRPLLHF. The CDR3, as DNA: TGTGCCAGAAGCTTGTACCGGCCCCTGCTGCATTTT.